This T cell receptor (beta chain) was captured in a study of a mutant IDH1 vaccine in newly diagnosed glioma. As to this clone: What it recognizes is unknown.

This sample's time point: week 35, safety follow-up. Every vaccination contained 300 ug of the mutant IDH1 20-mer peptide and was paired with topical imiquimod. TCRdb's table, derived via immunoSEQ multiplex PCR, lists solely in-frame clones and lacks some. This sample carries about 41,000 clones, around 87% of them seen once, and the ten largest clones take approximately 1.6%. This CDR3 has 15 amino acids. Trimming cost V 3 bases and J 1 base, with 15 bases left between them. CDR1 is SQVTM, CDR2 ANQGSEA, per germline. The TCR comes from a man aged 40-50 years with glioma. The starting material was PBMCs, obtained from a glioma patient whose treatment included an IDH1 peptide vaccine. This sequence joins TRBV29-1 and TRBJ2-5, with D possibly being TRBD2 (5 bases). CDR3 DNA: TGCAGCGTTGAGAGGACTCTTCGGGGCCAAGAGACCCAGTACTTC. Its translation is CSVERTLRGQETQYF. The full variable domain, its missing parts supplied by reference TRBV29-1 and TRBJ2-5, is SAVISQKPSRDICQRGTSLTIQCQVDSQVTMMFWYRQQPGQSLTLIATANQGSEATYESGFVIDKFPISRPNLTFSTLTVSNMSPEDSSIYLCSVERTLRGQETQYFGPGTRLLVL.